This T cell receptor (beta chain) was profiled in a study of high-grade serous ovarian cancer treatment subgroups (dated by TCRdb to 2020 to 2023). A note on the overall study: A mean of 14,192 reads and 6,000 to 8,500 unique TCR beta rearrangements per sample was generated by sequencing. The study profiled TCR beta repertoires in high-grade serous ovarian cancer patients grouped by complete gross resection or neoadjuvant chemotherapy response under a laparoscopic triage algorithm. One primary tumor sample and two metastatic tumor samples were contributed by each patient, so that around 90 samples were obtained in total. A cohort of some 30 patients was included: about ten with no residual disease after primary surgery (R0), about ten who were excellent NACT responders, and about ten who were poor NACT responders.

Collection of tumor samples took place before definitive surgery or chemotherapy. Genomic DNA was extracted by the MD Anderson Biospecimen Extraction Resource, and TCR sequencing was done by the MD Anderson Cancer Genomics Laboratory. Paper-wide results and their limitations: The TCR repertoire analyses centered on CDR3, and CDR1 and CDR2 were not analyzed. Because bulk tumor TCR sequencing provided no spatial information, insight into HGSC tumor complexity and diversity was limited. Repertoire similarity ranging from roughly 0.11 to 0.79 was observed between tumors from the same patient, whereas almost no similarity was observed between different patients. TCR clonal relatedness correlated positively with neoantigen level and, by trend, with copy number variation and mutation load from whole-genome sequencing.

Of note for this clone: Its cognate antigen has yet to be identified. Per-nucleotide qualities are absent, and no much larger clonotype sits a single base away.

The 90 or so tumor samples were subjected to high-throughput TCR profiling using ImmunoSEQ. As for how the authors treated the data: To measure repertoire diversity, the metrics used were richness (unique productive sequences), clonality, evenness and relatedness, and the Bhattacharyya coefficient was used to assess similarity between samples. A sensitivity analysis excluded TCRs with fewer than two reads and gave consistent conclusions. Here the immuneACCESS table is served through TCRdb, limited to in-frame sequences with V and J called. Missing clones are a known gap in these copies; in checked studies unresolved V genes cover under half, and the rest lacks a known reason. V, J and clone size are those of that table, while D and trimming were read from the DNA. The sample table contains about 28,000 clones; only one count was recorded for 84% of them. In total, the top ten clones hold roughly 2% of the sample.

The germline V gene gives CDR1 as SGHDN and CDR2 as FVKESK. The CDR3 starts with the cysteine, ends with the phenylalanine, and has 15 residues. The sequence is cut down to CDR3 DNA, 45 bases in frame from base 1. V drops 2 bases and J drops 2 bases, leaving 12 bases in between. The specimen was tumor tissue. This clonotype originated in a human donor with high-grade serous ovarian cancer. Recombination linked TRBV14 to TRBJ1-1, and possibly TRBD1, on 5 matching bases. In nucleotide form, the sequence is TGTGCCAGCAGCCAATACCTTCAGGGTAACACTGAAGCTTTCTTT. Its amino acids are CASSQYLQGNTEAFF.